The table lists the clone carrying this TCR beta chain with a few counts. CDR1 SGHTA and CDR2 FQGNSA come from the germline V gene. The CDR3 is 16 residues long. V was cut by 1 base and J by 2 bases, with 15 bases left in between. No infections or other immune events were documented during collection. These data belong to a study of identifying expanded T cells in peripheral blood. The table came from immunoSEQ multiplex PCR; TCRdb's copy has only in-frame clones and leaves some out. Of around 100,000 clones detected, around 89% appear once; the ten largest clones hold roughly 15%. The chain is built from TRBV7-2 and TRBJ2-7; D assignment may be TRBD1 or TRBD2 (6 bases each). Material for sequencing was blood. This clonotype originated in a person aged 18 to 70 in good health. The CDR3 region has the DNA TGTGCCAGCAGCTTAGTAGGAGGGGGGTTGCCCTACGAGCAGTACTTC. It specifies CASSLVGGGLPYEQYF.